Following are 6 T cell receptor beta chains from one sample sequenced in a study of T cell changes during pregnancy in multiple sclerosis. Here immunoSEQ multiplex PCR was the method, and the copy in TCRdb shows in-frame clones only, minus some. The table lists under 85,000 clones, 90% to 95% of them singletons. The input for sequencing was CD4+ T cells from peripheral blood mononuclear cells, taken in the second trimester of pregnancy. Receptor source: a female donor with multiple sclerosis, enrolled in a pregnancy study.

Here the CDR3 reads CASSPGRETQYF. Here the CDR3 DNA reads TGTGCCAGCTCACCAGGTCGGGAGACCCAGTACTTC. The chain employs TRBV18 and TRBJ2-5; the D is unclear. Germline assignment: CDR1 KGHSH and CDR2 LQKENI. The CDR3 spans 12 residues. The ends were cut back, 2 bases at V and 5 bases at J, with 6 bases in the middle.

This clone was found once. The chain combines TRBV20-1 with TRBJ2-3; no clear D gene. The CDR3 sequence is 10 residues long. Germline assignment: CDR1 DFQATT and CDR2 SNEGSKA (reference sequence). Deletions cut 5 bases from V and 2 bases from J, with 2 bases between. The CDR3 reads CSAYTDTQYF. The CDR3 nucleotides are TGCAGTGCTTACACAGATACGCAGTATTTT.

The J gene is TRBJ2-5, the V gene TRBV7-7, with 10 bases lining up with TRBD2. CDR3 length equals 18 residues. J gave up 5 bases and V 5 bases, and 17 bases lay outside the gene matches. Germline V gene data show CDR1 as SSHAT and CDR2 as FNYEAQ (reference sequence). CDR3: CASSPRGSGGAKGETQYF. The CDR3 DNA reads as TGTGCCAGCAGCCCCCGCGGGAGCGGGGGGGCAAAAGGGGAGACCCAGTACTTC.

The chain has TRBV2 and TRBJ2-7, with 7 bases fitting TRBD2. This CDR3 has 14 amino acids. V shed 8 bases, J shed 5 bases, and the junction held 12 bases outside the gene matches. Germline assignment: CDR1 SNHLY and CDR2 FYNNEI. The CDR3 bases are TGTGCCAGCGGGAGGGGCGGGGTTATCCACGAGCAGTACTTC. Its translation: CASGRGGVIHEQYF.

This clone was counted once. The CDR3 protein is CASTTPKSTEAFF. The CDR3 DNA sequence: TGTGCCAGCACCACCCCCAAGAGCACTGAAGCTTTCTTT. The V gene is TRBV28, the J gene TRBJ1-1; no definite D call. The germline gives CDR1 MDHEN, CDR2 SYDVKM. This CDR3 comprises 13 residues. V was trimmed by 7 bases and J by 4 bases, leaving 13 bases between them.

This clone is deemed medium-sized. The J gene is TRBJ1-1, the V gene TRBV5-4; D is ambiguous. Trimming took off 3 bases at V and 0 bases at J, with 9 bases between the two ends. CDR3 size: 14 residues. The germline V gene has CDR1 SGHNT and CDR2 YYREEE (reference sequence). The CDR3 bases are TGTGCCAGCAGCTCCCCGGGATTGAACACTGAAGCTTTCTTT. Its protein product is CASSSPGLNTEAFF.